This T cell receptor (beta chain) was recorded in a study of early T cells in non-severe SARS-CoV-2 infection. Each CDR3 protein is one row after TCRdb ran MiXCR on the 5' RACE reads. The top ten clones hold around 4.5% of a sample with about 63,000 distinct CDR3 sequences, roughly 13% of them seen once. Material: whole blood. The origin of this receptor is an adult who was a healthcare worker with PCR-confirmed SARS-CoV-2 infection or an uninfected control (not recorded which).

DNA of the CDR3: TGTGCCAGCAGCCAAGAAGTTGCGATGACTGAAGCTTTCTTT. Translating it yields CASSQEVAMTEAFF. The V call is TRBV3-1, the J call TRBJ1-1; D is ambiguous. V lost 0 bases and J 5 bases, leaving 10 bases between the germline ends. CDR3 size: 14 residues. Germline V gives CDR1 LGHDT, CDR2 YNNKEL (reference sequence).